This T cell receptor (beta chain) was identified in a study of a mutant IDH1 vaccine in newly diagnosed glioma. The ends were cut back, 0 bases at V and 2 bases at J, with 3 bases in the middle. This CDR3 is built from 12 residues. Germline CDR1 SGHDT, CDR2 YYEEEE. This table comes from immunoSEQ multiplex PCR, and its TCRdb copy is limited to in-frame clones, with some not included. Found here are approximately 60,000 clones, around 74% of them singletons; the top ten hold 4.5% to 5%. Comments on this clone: Its antigen is undetermined.

Time point given: week 35, safety follow-up. Each dose delivered 300 ug of mutant IDH1 20-mer peptide subcutaneously with imiquimod. The sequence was obtained from a man in his fifties or sixties with glioma. Sequenced here: PBMCs, sampled from a glioma patient whose treatment included an IDH1 peptide vaccine. This rearrangement joins TRBV5-6 to TRBJ2-7; no firm D call. The CDR3 loop reads CASSLVPYEQYF. For the CDR3, the DNA is TGTGCCAGCAGCTTGGTTCCCTACGAGCAGTACTTC.